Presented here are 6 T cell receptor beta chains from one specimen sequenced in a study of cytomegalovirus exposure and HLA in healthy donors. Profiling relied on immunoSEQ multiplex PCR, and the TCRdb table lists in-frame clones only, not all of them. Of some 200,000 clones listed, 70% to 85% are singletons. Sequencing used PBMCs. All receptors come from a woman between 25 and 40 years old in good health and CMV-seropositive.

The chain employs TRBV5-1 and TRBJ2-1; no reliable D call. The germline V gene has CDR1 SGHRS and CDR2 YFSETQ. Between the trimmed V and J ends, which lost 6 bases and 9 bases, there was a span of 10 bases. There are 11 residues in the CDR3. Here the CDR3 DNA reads TGCGCCAGCACTTTTGAGGCTGAGCAGTTCTTC. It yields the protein CASTFEAEQFF.

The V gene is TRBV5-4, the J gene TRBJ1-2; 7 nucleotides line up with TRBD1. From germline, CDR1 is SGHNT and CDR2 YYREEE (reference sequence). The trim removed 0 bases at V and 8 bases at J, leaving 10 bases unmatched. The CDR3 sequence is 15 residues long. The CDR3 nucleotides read TGTGCCAGCAGCTTGGGCAGGTCCAGGGGGAACGGCTACACCTTC. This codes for CASSLGRSRGNGYTF.

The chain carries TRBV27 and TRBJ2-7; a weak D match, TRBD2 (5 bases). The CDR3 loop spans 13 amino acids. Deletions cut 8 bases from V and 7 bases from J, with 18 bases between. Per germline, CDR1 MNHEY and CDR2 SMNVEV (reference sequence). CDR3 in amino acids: CASGSPLGGEQYF. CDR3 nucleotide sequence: TGTGCCAGCGGATCCCCTTTAGGAGGAGAGCAGTACTTC.

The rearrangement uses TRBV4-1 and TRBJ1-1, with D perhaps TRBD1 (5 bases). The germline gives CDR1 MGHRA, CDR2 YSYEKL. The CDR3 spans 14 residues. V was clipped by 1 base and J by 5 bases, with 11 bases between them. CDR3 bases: TGCGCCAGCAGCCAAGCCCCAAAGGGGACTGAAGCTTTCTTT. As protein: CASSQAPKGTEAFF.

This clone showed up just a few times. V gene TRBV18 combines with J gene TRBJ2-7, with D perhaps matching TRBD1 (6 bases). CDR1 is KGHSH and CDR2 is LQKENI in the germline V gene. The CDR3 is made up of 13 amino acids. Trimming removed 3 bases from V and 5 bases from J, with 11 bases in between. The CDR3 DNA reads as TGTGCCAGCTCACCGGGGGCAGGGAACGAGCAGTACTTC. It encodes CASSPGAGNEQYF.

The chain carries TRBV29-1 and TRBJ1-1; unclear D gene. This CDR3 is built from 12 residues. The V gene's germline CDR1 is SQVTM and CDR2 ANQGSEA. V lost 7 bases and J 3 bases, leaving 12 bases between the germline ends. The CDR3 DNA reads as TGCAGCGCTGTCCCCATAGACACTGAAGCTTTCTTT. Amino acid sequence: CSAVPIDTEAFF.